This T cell receptor beta chain was identified in a study of cytomegalovirus exposure and HLA in healthy donors listed by TCRdb under 2017. Turning to the overall study: An earlier analysis of roughly 570 of the donors reported approximately 300 Gb of sequence data and 95 million to 140 million unique TCR beta sequences obtained from about 179 million T cells. An earlier analysis of around 640 of the donors used high-throughput TCR beta sequencing to judge whether each TCR beta V gene segment behaved as functional or pseudogenic. Approximately 310 gigabases of sequencing data and about 92 million unique TCR sequences made up an early release that covered several hundred HLA-typed donors. The study was designed to test whether signatures of past pathogen exposure could be identified by cataloging public T cell receptors. Of the 300 to 500 genotyped donors, approximately 81% were placed in the genetic ancestry cluster associated with self-reported Caucasian donors. Roughly five DR-DQ haplotypes were handled as single units for association and clustering, since linkage in the cohort was strong. Among some 400 genotyped donors of the cohort, an average of about 220,000 unique TCR beta nucleotide sequences was sequenced per donor, of which about 19% were non-productive. Alongside the repertoire data, information on donor age, sex, ethnicity and CMV serostatus was compiled. All discovery cohort repertoires had been generated using a single sequencing platform. In a later genetic analysis, genome-wide SNP genotypes for about three fifths of the 666 donors were used, and that subset was treated as a discovery cohort. HLA typing covered class I and class II loci at four-digit resolution. Typing coverage varied by locus: roughly 629-640 donors for A, B, C, DRB1 and DQB1; approximately 560 for DQA1; nearly 610 for DPA1; 450 to 480 for DPB1. Using immunosequencing, the study profiled T cell repertoires from 500 to 800 subjects and related those repertoires to cytomegalovirus serostatus. Rather than drawing on any new phenotypic data, the later analysis identified candidate immune exposures from TCR beta sequences and the way those sequences occurred across donors. A later analysis re-analyzed previously published TCR beta repertoires from 666 donors and added high-resolution HLA genotyping to study TCR occurrence patterns. In addition to the first cohort of about 650 subjects, a separate validation cohort of 120 different subjects was used. To predict cytomegalovirus infection status, the study brought together high-throughput TCR immunosequencing, statistical association of individual TCRs with disease status, and machine learning.

The research as a whole found: Most TCR sequences were seen in very few donors, while some public TCRs were found in many individuals. The authors suggested that the approach could potentially be extended to other disease states and immunological phenotypes. At a false discovery rate of 0.05, a later analysis linked 15,000 to 20,000 TCR beta sequences to specific HLA alleles. Correlated functional status among segregating V segments might be attributable to linkage disequilibrium, but an unknown experimental factor could not be ruled out. A total of roughly 160 TCR beta chains were listed by the study as associated with cytomegalovirus. HLA typing was unavailable for some donors at each locus, so association tests used only the typed subset. When HLA alleles, especially DR and DQ, strongly co-occurred, TCR associations were difficult to assign to individual alleles. The classifier was reported to diagnose cytomegalovirus status with high specificity and sensitivity in both the original cohort and the validation cohort. In a later analysis, most CMV-associated TCR beta chains were found to appear HLA-restricted, with HLA associations seemingly driven largely by CMV exposure. The only immune exposure information available for the cohort was CMV serostatus. In a later genetic analysis, a missense DCLRE1C variant was associated with V-gene and J-gene trimming of TCR beta chains, and the association was replicated in an independent cohort. A later analysis found that HLA-associated TCR beta chains were more clonally expanded and had lower generation probabilities than equally common non-associated chains. A cluster of highly shared sequence variants was judged likely to be a technical artifact of the sequencing pipeline. A further reported finding was that TCR beta sequences accurately predicted the HLA-A and HLA-B alleles for most subjects in the first cohort. In this cohort, only TCR beta chains were sequenced, and detectable features were limited by the absence of alpha or paired-chain data. Several of the top co-occurrence clusters appeared to be linked to parvovirus B19, influenza, CMV and Epstein-Barr virus, according to a later analysis. In a later genetic analysis, fewer N-insertions in productive TCRs were reported among donors in an Asian-associated ancestry cluster than the approximately 710-donor mean. In vitro tests confirmed that a few of the cytomegalovirus-associated TCR beta chains recognize cytomegalovirus antigens. Over 15 rarely observed V segments, including chromosome 9 orphons, were excluded from the earlier analysis of 550 to 700 of the donors because counts were too low. A later analysis found that TCR association rates varied across HLA loci, with DRB1 alleles showing the most associated TCRs and HLA-C alleles the fewest. In an earlier analysis of some 640 of the donors, most TCR beta V segments were observed in productive rearrangements about 90% or about 30% of the time, broadly matching IMGT annotations. Some IMGT-functional V segments, including TRBV6-2 and TRBV6-3, could not be distinguished by the 87-base-pair reads and were therefore excluded. The presence/absence analyses assumed that sequencing depth was roughly uniform across donors, and that assumption may not be true.

V loses 4 bases at its end and J loses 8 bases; junction bases beyond the gene matches: 8. From the germline V gene, CDR1 is SGHVS and CDR2 is FNYEAQ. The CDR3 holds 14 amino acids from the cysteine to the phenylalanine. Only CDR3 DNA remains: 42 bases, in frame from the first base. In total, more than 500 healthy bone marrow donors made up the cohort. All cohort members were sampled while nominally healthy, although unrecorded immune exposures were likely present. The donor was CMV seronegative and was included in the group of around 320 seronegative cohort members. Each donor provided a peripheral blood sample, and peripheral blood mononuclear cells were used for TCR beta sequencing. The Qiagen DNeasy Blood Extraction Kit was used to extract genomic DNA from the blood cell samples. On this clone itself: Its antigen is currently not known. Qualities for individual bases were not recorded, and no much larger clone is one base off.

Libraries were built with the immunoSEQ multiplex PCR assay. For the multiplex PCR, a mixture combining 60 forward primers for TCR Vbeta segments and 13 reverse primers for TCR Jbeta segments was used. Amplification of the CDR3 region of rearranged TCR beta genes was performed with a multiplex PCR assay on genomic DNA. Amplified TCR beta libraries were sequenced as 87-base-pair reads on the Illumina HiSeq System. From the authors' description of their analysis: In a later analysis, some 80 million unique TCR beta chains were counted across the approximately 620 repertoires, and around 11 million of these chains were shared by at least two donors. A nearest-neighbor algorithm error-corrected the raw reads and collapsed the reads into unique sequences, merging closely related sequences to remove PCR and sequencing errors. Alignment of CDR3 sequences to IMGT reference sequences was used to assign V, D and J gene segments. For a sequence to be retained, at least a six-nucleotide match to both a V gene segment and a J gene segment was required. A rearrangement was called productive if the CDR3 had no stop codons and remained in frame with V and J, and every other rearrangement was called non-productive. Following IMGT convention, CDR3 was defined as the stretch from the second conserved V-encoded cysteine to the conserved J-encoded phenylalanine. The earlier analysis of 587 of the donors excluded sequences that lacked an unambiguous match to a single V gene segment. An earlier analysis of a few hundred of the donors called V segments functional above 56.7% productive rearrangements and segregating when the between-donor standard deviation exceeded 5%. A statistical classification framework was developed to diagnose cytomegalovirus status using the catalog of TCR beta chain sequences. A later analysis assigned V and J genes by comparing TCR nucleotide sequences with IMGT/GENE-DB human TR gene sequences. Using the TCRdist pipeline, a later analysis assigned CDR3 sequences along with most-parsimonious VDJ recombination scenarios. In a later analysis, each TCR beta chain was defined by its CDR3 amino acid sequence together with its V-gene family, and reads lacking a unique V-gene family were excluded. As a way to deal with suspected cross-contamination and a sequencing artifact, a later analysis dropped hundreds of nucleotide sequences that were highly shared and had low generation probability. In a later analysis, a clonal expansion index for each public chain was calculated from normalized within-repertoire ranks of inferred template counts. In a later analysis, generation probabilities were computed using a VDJ recombination model fitted to out-of-frame rearrangements, and the results were checked against IGoR. A later analysis scored TCR-TCR, TCR-HLA and TCR-CMV co-occurrence with hypergeometric tests, applying a repertoire-size bias correction to TCR pairs. To estimate false discovery rates, a later analysis permuted the HLA or CMV assignments 20 times. In a later analysis, co-occurring TCRs were grouped using DBSCAN, and TCRdist sequence similarity was added for clustering within HLA-allele-positive subsets. Co-occurrence clustering excluded repertoires with fewer than 30,000 or more than 120,000 public chains, plus five with anomalous nucleotide sharing. TCRdb holds this immuneACCESS table with in-frame rearrangements only. Some clones are missing; in checked studies, unresolved V genes explain under half, and the rest has no known cause. V and J calls and clone size are as listed in that table; D and trimming were resolved from the DNA. Counted in this sample were some 150,000 clones; 65% to 85% of them appeared once. The ten largest account for about 0.77% of the sample.

The TCR was taken from a young woman in good health and CMV-seronegative. The chain uses TRBV7-6 and TRBJ1-1, and 9 junctional nucleotides match TRBD1. Material for sequencing was PBMCs. In nucleotides, the sequence is TGTGCCAGCAGCTCATCCCGACAGGGGGAAGAAGCTTTCTTT. Protein translation: CASSSSRQGEEAFF.